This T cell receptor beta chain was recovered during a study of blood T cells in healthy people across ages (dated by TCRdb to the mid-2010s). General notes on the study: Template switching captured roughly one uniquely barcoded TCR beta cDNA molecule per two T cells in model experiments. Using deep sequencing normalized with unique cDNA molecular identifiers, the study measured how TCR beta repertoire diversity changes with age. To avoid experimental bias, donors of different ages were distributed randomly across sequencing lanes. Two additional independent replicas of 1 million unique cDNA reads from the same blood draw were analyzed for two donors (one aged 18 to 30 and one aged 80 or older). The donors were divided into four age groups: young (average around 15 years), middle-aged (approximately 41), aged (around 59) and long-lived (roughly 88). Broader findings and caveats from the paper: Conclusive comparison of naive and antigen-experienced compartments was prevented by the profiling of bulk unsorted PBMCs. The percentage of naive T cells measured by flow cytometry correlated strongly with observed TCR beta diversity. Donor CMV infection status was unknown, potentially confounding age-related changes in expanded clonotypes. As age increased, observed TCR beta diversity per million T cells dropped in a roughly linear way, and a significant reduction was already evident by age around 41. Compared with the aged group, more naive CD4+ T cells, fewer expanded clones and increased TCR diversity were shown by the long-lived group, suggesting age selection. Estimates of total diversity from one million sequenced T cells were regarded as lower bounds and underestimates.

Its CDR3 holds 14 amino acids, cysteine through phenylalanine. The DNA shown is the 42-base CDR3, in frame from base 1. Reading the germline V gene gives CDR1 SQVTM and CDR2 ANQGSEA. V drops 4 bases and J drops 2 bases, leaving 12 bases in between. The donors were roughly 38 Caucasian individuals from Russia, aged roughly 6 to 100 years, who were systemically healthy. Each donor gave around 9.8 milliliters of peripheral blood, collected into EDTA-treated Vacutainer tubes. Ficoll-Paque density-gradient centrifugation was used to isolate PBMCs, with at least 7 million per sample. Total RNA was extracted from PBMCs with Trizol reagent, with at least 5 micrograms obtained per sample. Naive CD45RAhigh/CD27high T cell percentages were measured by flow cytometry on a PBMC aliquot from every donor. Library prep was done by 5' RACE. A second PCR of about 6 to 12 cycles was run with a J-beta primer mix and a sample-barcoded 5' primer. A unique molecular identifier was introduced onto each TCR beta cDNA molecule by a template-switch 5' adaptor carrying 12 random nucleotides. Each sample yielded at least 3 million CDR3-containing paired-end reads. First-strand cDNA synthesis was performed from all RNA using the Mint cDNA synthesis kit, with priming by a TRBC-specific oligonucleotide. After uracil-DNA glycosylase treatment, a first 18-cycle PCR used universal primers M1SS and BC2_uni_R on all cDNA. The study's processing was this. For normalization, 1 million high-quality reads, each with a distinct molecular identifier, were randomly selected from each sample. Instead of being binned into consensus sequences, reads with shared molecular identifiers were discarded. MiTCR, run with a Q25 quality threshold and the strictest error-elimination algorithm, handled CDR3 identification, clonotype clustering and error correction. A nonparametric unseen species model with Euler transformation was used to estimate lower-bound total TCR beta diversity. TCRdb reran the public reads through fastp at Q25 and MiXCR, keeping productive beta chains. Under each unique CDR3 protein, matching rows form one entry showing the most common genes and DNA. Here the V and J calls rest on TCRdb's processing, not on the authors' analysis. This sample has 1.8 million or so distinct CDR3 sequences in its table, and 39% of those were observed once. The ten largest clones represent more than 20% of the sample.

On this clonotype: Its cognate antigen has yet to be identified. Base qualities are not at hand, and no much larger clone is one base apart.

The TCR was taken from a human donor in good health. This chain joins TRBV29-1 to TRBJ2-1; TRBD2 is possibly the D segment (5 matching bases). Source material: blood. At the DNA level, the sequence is TGCAGCGTTGTCGGAGGAAGTACCTACAATGAGCAGTTCTTC. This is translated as CSVVGGSTYNEQFF.